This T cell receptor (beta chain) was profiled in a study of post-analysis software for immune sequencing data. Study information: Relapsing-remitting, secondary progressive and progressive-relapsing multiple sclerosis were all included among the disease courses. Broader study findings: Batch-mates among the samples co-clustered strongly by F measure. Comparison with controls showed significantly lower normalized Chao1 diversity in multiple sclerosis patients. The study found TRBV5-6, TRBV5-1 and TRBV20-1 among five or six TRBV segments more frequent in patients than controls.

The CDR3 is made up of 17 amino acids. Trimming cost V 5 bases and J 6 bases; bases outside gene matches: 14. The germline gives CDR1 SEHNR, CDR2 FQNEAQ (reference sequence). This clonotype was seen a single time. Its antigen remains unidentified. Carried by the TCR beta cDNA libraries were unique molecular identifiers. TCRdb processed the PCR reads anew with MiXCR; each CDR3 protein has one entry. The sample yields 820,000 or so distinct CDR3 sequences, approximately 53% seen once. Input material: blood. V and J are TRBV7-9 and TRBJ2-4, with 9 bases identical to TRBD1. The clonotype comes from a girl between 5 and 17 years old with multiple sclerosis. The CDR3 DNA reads TGTGCCAGCAGCCGCCCAAAGGGACAGGGATTAGGAAACATTCAGTACTTC. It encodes CASSRPKGQGLGNIQYF.